The clone carrying this T cell receptor (beta chain) was seen more than once but under ten times. The source of the sample is a study of T-cell reconstitution after alpha-beta-depleted transplantation in children. Preparation of the TCRbeta library used unique molecular identifiers. TCRdb independently ran MiXCR on the PCR reads; one entry per CDR3 protein. The sample lists approximately 400,000 distinct CDR3 sequences, roughly 10% occurring once. The CDR3 runs 14 residues. The J segment lost 2 bases and the V segment lost 9 bases, leaving 9 bases of the junction unmatched. Looked up from germline, CDR1 is SEHNR and CDR2 is FQNEAQ (reference sequence).

The gene calls are TRBV7-9 and TRBJ2-7; 8 bases fit TRBD1. The TCR originated in a human donor who donated a stem cell graft to a child with acute myeloid leukemia. This specimen was PBMCs from the stem cell graft donor, taken from the stem cell graft. The chain's CDR3 is CASTGGYGTYEQYF. CDR3 DNA: TGTGCCAGTACAGGGGGGTACGGAACCTACGAGCAGTACTTC.